This T cell receptor beta chain is drawn from a study of blood T cells in healthy people across ages. Study outcomes and limitations: The CMV status of each donor remained undetermined, and this could have confounded shifts in expanded clonotypes.

A second PCR, run for about 7 to 11 cycles, used a sample-barcoded 5' primer plus a J-beta primer mix. All cDNA molecules were each tagged by a template-switch adaptor with 12 random nucleotides. TCRdb independently ran MiXCR on the 5' RACE reads; one entry per CDR3 protein. The table shows approximately 1.5 million distinct CDR3 sequences, with 30% to 40% occurring only once. The germline V and J ends were trimmed by 0 bases and 1 base, with 9 bases remaining between them. The CDR3 loop spans 14 amino acids. Germline V gives CDR1 DFQATT, CDR2 SNEGSKA (reference sequence). On this clonotype itself: The target antigen is unknown.

J is TRBJ2-5 and V is TRBV20-1; D remains ambiguous. The sequenced sample was blood. The TCR comes from a woman aged 25 to 39 in good health. CDR3: CSAREGSSQETQYF. CDR3 nucleotides: TGCAGTGCTAGAGAGGGGTCCTCCCAAGAGACCCAGTACTTC.